Listed below are T cell receptor beta chains from one sample, sequenced in a study of blood T cell repertoires in COVID-19. Method: immunoSEQ multiplex PCR; TCRdb's copy keeps in-frame clones and lacks some. The data show about 91,000 clones, more than 60% seen once. The sequenced sample was peripheral blood. The receptors stem from a man between 70 and 80 years old with acute or convalescent COVID-19. The conserved cysteine and the conserved F or W are not part of the CDR3 here. The D gene is left open where the match is weak. Rows may omit the clone size; those that give it use once, few, many or a size class.

clone_size v_call d_call cdr3_aa
. TRBV4-2 TRBD2 ASSQGTSGTKEQF
many TRBV30 . AWSVRGPRNTEAF
. TRBV4-1 TRBD2 ASSQGLAGGSETQY
. TRBV4-1 TRBD1 ASSRLTGNRDGYT
. TRBV2 TRBD1 ASRQGIGSRELF
many TRBV19 . ASRRGNEQF
. TRBV7-2 . ASSLARGSGNTIY
. TRBV14 TRBD1 ASSQEKLDRVYGYT
. TRBV28 TRBD1 ASRTGQGAYYGYT
. TRBV15 TRBD2 ATAQSHLAVSYNEQF
. TRBV18 . ASLSAGVDTEAF
few TRBV5-1 . ASSLGRGRKDGALISEKLF
many TRBV10-3 TRBD2 AISESELAGVPTFNEQF
. TRBV28 . ASTPGGVMNTEAF
once TRBV4-1 TRBD1 ASSQTQGVDEQF
. TRBV28 . ASSSGTLQETQY
. TRBV29-1 . SAIFRDTYEQY
. TRBV30 . AWSHDSLDQPQH
. TRBV4-1 . ASSQGSYNSPLH
. TRBV2 TRBD2 ASPRGRGNYNEQF
. TRBV30 . AWNSYNEQF
. TRBV19 . ASSIVHSSYEQY
. TRBV5-3 TRBD1 ARSLARRGQGLNEQF
. TRBV7-2 . ASSPREHGDNEQF
. TRBV7-2 TRBD1 ASSSRGTGWSRY
few TRBV7-2 . ASSLALLGGQAF
. TRBV30 . AWSVGSSGNTIY
. TRBV5-1 . ASGRGTSTDTQY
. TRBV15 . ATRGHSSTDTQY